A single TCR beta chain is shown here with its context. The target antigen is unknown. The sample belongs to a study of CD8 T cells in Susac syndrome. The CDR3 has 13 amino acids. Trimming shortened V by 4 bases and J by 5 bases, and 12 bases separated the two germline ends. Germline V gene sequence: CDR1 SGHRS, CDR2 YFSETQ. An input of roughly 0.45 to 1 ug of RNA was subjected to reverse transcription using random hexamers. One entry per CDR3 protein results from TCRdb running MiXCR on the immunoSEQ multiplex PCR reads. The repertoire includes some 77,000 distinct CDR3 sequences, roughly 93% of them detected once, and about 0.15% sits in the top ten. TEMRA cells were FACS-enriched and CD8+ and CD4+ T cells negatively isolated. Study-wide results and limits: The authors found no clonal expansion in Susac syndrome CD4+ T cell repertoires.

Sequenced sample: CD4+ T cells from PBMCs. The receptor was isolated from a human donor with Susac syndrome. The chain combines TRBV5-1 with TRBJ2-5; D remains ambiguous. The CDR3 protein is CASSPLNGETQYF. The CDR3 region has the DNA TGCGCCAGCAGCCCATTGAATGGGGAGACCCAGTACTTC.